This T cell receptor (beta chain) was recorded in a study of T cell changes during pregnancy in multiple sclerosis. Profiled with immunoSEQ multiplex PCR; TCRdb holds only in-frame clones, not every one. The sample lists approximately 80,000 clones; 94% were seen once. This CDR3 is 13 amino acids long. Trimming pared 11 bases from V and 6 bases from J, leaving 16 bases between. Germline assignment: CDR1 SEHNR and CDR2 FQNEAQ (reference sequence). This receptor was identified in a female donor with multiple sclerosis, enrolled in a pregnancy study. The rearrangement uses TRBV7-9 and TRBJ2-2, with D uncertain. The sample in question was peripheral blood, obtained in the third trimester of pregnancy. This CDR3 reads CALERYQSGELFF. Here the CDR3 DNA reads TGTGCCCTCGAGCGTTATCAGTCCGGGGAGCTGTTTTTT. The full variable domain, its missing parts supplied by reference TRBV7-9 and TRBJ2-2, is DTGVSQNPRHKITKRGQNVTFRCDPISEHNRLYWYRQTLGQGPEFLTYFQNEAQLEKSRLLSDRFSAERPKGSFSTLEIQRTEQGDSAMYLCALERYQSGELFFGEGSRLTVL.